This TCR beta chain is from a study of identifying expanded T cells in peripheral blood. General study points: Technical replicates showed roughly 1.2 changed clones; approximately two weeks roughly 16; four weeks 19.

Profiling relied on immunoSEQ multiplex PCR, and the TCRdb table lists in-frame clones only, not all of them. The sample comprises 81,000 or so clones, about 83% of which are singletons, and roughly a fifth rests with the top ten. The germline CDR1 and CDR2 sequences are LNHDA and SQIVND (reference sequence). The CDR3 is 18 amino acids. Trimming stripped 6 bases from V and 0 bases from J, with 23 bases between. With regard to this clone: The antigen is not known.

Collection occurred without any documented infections or immune events in donors. V gene TRBV19 combines with J gene TRBJ1-2, with D maybe TRBD1 (6 bases). Sequenced: blood. The receptor's source is a person between 18 and 69 years old in good health. The CDR3 coding sequence is TGTGCCAGTAGAGCAGGGGTTTTAACCCGGAGGACTAACTATGGCTACACCTTC. Its translation is CASRAGVLTRRTNYGYTF.